One sample yielded the 27 T cell receptor beta chains listed below, sequenced in a study of cytomegalovirus exposure and HLA in healthy donors. This PCR relied on a set of 60 Vbeta primers and 13 Jbeta primers. The repertoire was sequenced with immunoSEQ multiplex PCR; TCRdb's copy has only in-frame clones and lacks some. The data contain more than 95,000 clones, 75% to 85% of them singletons. What was sequenced was PBMCs. Receptors were obtained from a man aged 30 to 39 in good health and CMV-seropositive.

The CDR3 reads CASGAGRNTEAFF. CDR3 coding DNA: TGTGCCAGCGGGGCAGGCCGGAACACTGAAGCTTTCTTT. The genes are TRBV7-3 and TRBJ1-1; perhaps TRBD1 as D (5 bases). Germline CDR1 reads SGHTA; CDR2 reads FQGTGA. V was cut by 8 bases and J by 1 base, with 11 bases left in between. CDR3 length: 13 amino acids.

The CDR3 spells CASSLVRGANTGELFF. The CDR3 DNA follows: TGTGCCAGCAGCTTAGTTCGGGGGGCGAACACCGGGGAGCTGTTTTTT. This chain uses TRBV7-9 with TRBJ2-2, with 7 nucleotides matching TRBD2. J gave up 0 bases and V 1 base, and 2 bases lay outside the gene matches. CDR1 is SEHNR, CDR2 FQNEAQ, per germline (reference sequence). This CDR3 has 16 amino acids.

CDR3 amino acids: CASSVGSGTEAFF. For the CDR3, the DNA is TGTGCCAGCAGCGTTGGGTCGGGCACTGAAGCTTTCTTT. The J gene is TRBJ1-1, the V gene TRBV9; the D is unclear. The CDR3 is 13 amino acids. The V gene lost 2 bases and the J gene lost 4 bases, with 9 bases spanning the gap. The V gene's germline CDR1 is SGDLS and CDR2 YYNGEE.

The V gene is TRBV29-1, the J gene TRBJ2-3, with D perhaps TRBD1 (7 bases). The CDR3 contains 14 residues. Germline V lookup: CDR1 SQVTM, CDR2 ANQGSEA. With 4 bases removed from V and 6 bases from J, the gap between germline ends came to 17 bases. CDR3 sequence reads: CSVGPQGGKDTQYF. As DNA, the CDR3 is TGCAGCGTTGGGCCGCAGGGGGGCAAGGATACGCAGTATTTT.

This clone was counted a few times. This sequence joins TRBV4-1 and TRBJ1-5; tentative D call: TRBD1 (6 bases). This CDR3 comprises 15 residues. Between the trimmed V and J ends, which lost 2 bases and 1 base, there was a span of 9 bases. Per the germline V gene, CDR1 is MGHRA and CDR2 is YSYEKL. The chain's CDR3 is CASSQNQGSNQPQHF. CDR3 coding DNA: TGCGCCAGCAGCCAAAACCAGGGGAGCAATCAGCCCCAGCATTTT.

The CDR3 region has the DNA TGTGCCAGTAGTTACAGGGATAGCACTGAAGCTTTCTTT. Translating gives CASSYRDSTEAFF. V gene TRBV19 combines with J gene TRBJ1-1; a possible D gene is TRBD1 (6 bases). The CDR3 runs to 13 residues. V lost 5 bases, J lost 4 bases, and 11 bases lay in between. Germline V lookup: CDR1 LNHDA, CDR2 SQIVND (reference sequence).

The chain carries TRBV6-1 and TRBJ1-5; D is ambiguous. This CDR3 comprises 14 residues. Germline CDR1 MNHNS, CDR2 SASEGT. V was pared by 3 bases and J by 7 bases, with 13 bases between. The CDR3: CASSDILPRQPQHF. The CDR3, as DNA: TGTGCCAGCAGTGATATCCTCCCCCGGCAGCCCCAGCATTTT.

The genes are TRBV28 and TRBJ2-7; a possible D gene is TRBD2 (5 bases). CDR3 length equals 13 residues. Deletions cut 3 bases from V and 5 bases from J, with 11 bases between. Germline V CDR1 and CDR2: MDHEN, SYDVKM. For the CDR3, the DNA is TGTGCCAGCAGTTTTCAGCGGAACCACGAGCAGTACTTC. Amino acid sequence: CASSFQRNHEQYF.

This clone has only one observation. The chain is built from TRBV2 and TRBJ2-4; D is perhaps TRBD1 (8 bases). Per germline, CDR1 SNHLY and CDR2 FYNNEI. The CDR3 contains 13 residues. The V gene lost 9 bases and the J gene lost 8 bases, with 17 bases spanning the gap. The CDR3 loop reads CARTGGGLHIQYF. CDR3 coding DNA: TGTGCCAGAACAGGGGGGGGCCTGCACATTCAGTACTTC.

This clone was counted a single time. The chain recombines TRBV30 with TRBJ2-1; D possibly corresponds to TRBD2 (5 bases). Germline CDR1 is GTSNPN and CDR2 is SVGIG (reference sequence). This CDR3 region has 11 residues. V lost 0 bases and J 13 bases, leaving 10 bases between the germline ends. The CDR3 DNA reads TGTGCCTGGAGTGTCCGTCGGGGACAGTTCTTC. Its protein is CAWSVRRGQFF.

This chain uses TRBV10-2 with TRBJ2-1, with 12 bases lining up with TRBD2. Per the germline V gene, CDR1 is WSHSY and CDR2 is SAAADI. The CDR3 is 16 amino acids. V lost 6 bases to trimming and J lost 4 bases; unmatched junction nucleotides: 7. CDR3 residues: CASSTGLAGYYNEQFF. CDR3 in DNA: TGCGCCAGCAGCACCGGACTAGCGGGGTATTACAATGAGCAGTTCTTC.

This clone has just a few counts. The CDR3 loop reads CASSSAEPQYF. CDR3 DNA: TGTGCCAGCAGTTCAGCGGAGCCCCAGTACTTC. The V call is TRBV7-9, the J call TRBJ2-5, with D maybe TRBD2 (5 bases). This CDR3 is 11 amino acids long. Trimming pared 6 bases from V and 9 bases from J, leaving 11 bases between. Germline V gene lookup returns CDR1 SEHNR and CDR2 FQNEAQ (reference sequence).

The genes are TRBV9 and TRBJ1-1; maybe TRBD1 (5 bases). Germline V CDR1 and CDR2: SGDLS, YYNGEE. The CDR3 length is 15 residues. The ends were cut back, 0 bases at V and 3 bases at J, with 12 bases in the middle. The CDR3 here is CASSVGGRGDTEAFF. The DNA of the CDR3 is TGTGCCAGCAGCGTAGGAGGGCGGGGGGACACTGAAGCTTTCTTT.

This clone was seen only a few times. The chain carries TRBV19 and TRBJ2-7; 8 nucleotides line up with TRBD2. Unmatched junction bases numbered 3, after V lost 6 bases and J lost 2 bases. Germline CDR1 and CDR2: LNHDA and SQIVND (reference sequence). The CDR3 extends over 13 amino acids. CDR3 nucleotides: TGTGCCAGTAGCGGTAGCGGGGCCTACGAGCAGTACTTC. Its protein product is CASSGSGAYEQYF. Drawing the rest from reference TRBV19 and TRBJ2-7, the complete variable domain is DGGITQSPKYLFRKEGQNVTLSCEQNLNHDAMYWYRQDPGQGLRLIYYSQIVNDFQKGDIAEGYSVSREKKESFPLTVTSAQKNPTAFYLCASSGSGAYEQYFGPGTRLTVT.

This clone was detected once. One junction end disagrees with the germline gene, perhaps due to a read error. Other DNA sequences from this sample encode an identical CDR3 as well. The J gene is TRBJ2-7, the V gene TRBV9; 11 nucleotides line up with TRBD1. CDR1 is SGDLS, CDR2 YYNGEE, per germline. This CDR3 comprises 14 residues. CDR3: CASSPRTGGGEQYF. The CDR3 DNA sequence: TGTGCCAGCAGCCCCCGGACAGGGGGCGGCGAGCAGTATTTC. The complete variable domain, with remaining parts taken from reference TRBV9 and TRBJ2-7, reads DSGVTQTPKHLITATGQRVTLRCSPRSGDLSVYWYQQSLDQGLQFLIQYYNGEERAKGNILERFSAQQFPDLHSELNLSSLELGDSALYFCASSPRTGGGEQYFGPGTRLTVT.

The chain recombines TRBV7-9 with TRBJ2-3; tentative D call: TRBD1 (6 bases). This CDR3 is 15 amino acids long. CDR1 and CDR2 (germline): SEHNR, FQNEAQ (reference sequence). V was shortened by 6 bases and J by 0 bases, with 13 bases between the two germline ends. CDR3 residues: CASRSRDTSTDTQYF. The CDR3 nucleotides read TGTGCCAGCAGATCCCGGGACACCAGCACAGATACGCAGTATTTT.

V gene TRBV27 combines with J gene TRBJ2-1; D might be TRBD1 (6 bases). V lost 3 bases and J 0 bases, leaving 9 bases between the germline ends. Germline V gene data show CDR1 as MNHEY and CDR2 as SMNVEV (reference sequence). The CDR3 runs to 15 residues. CDR3 region: CASSFGGTSYNEQFF. The CDR3 DNA is TGTGCCAGCAGTTTTGGGGGCACCTCCTACAATGAGCAGTTCTTC.

The rearrangement links TRBV7-6 to TRBJ1-6, with 7 bases that match TRBD1. The CDR3 contains 15 residues. Trimming cost V 2 bases and J 5 bases; bases outside gene matches: 3. CDR1 is SGHVS, CDR2 FNYEAQ, per germline. As DNA, the CDR3 is TGTGCCAGCAGCTTAAGACAGGGACATAATTCACCCCTCCACTTT. Its protein product is CASSLRQGHNSPLHF.

This chain uses TRBV5-6 with TRBJ1-2, with D perhaps matching TRBD1 (5 bases). CDR3 size: 14 residues. Germline V gene data show CDR1 as SGHDT and CDR2 as YYEEEE. Trimming shortened V by 3 bases and J by 0 bases, and 9 bases separated the two germline ends. The CDR3 loop is CASSSLTANYGYTF. In nucleotides, the CDR3 is TGTGCCAGCAGCTCCCTGACAGCTAACTATGGCTACACCTTC.

The rearrangement uses TRBV7-3 and TRBJ1-1; D remains ambiguous. V was trimmed by 4 bases and J by 2 bases, leaving 11 bases between them. The CDR3 is 14 amino acids. In germline, CDR1 is SGHTA, CDR2 FQGTGA. The CDR3 loop is CASSSGRGNTEAFF. The DNA of the CDR3 is TGTGCCAGCAGCTCTGGACGGGGAAACACTGAAGCTTTCTTT.

This sequence joins TRBV5-1 and TRBJ2-2; D remains ambiguous. The CDR3 is 14 amino acids. Germline V gives CDR1 SGHRS, CDR2 YFSETQ. Trimming took off 5 bases at V and 7 bases at J, with 15 bases between the two ends. CDR3 sequence: CASRFDKVGGELFF. The CDR3 nucleotides are TGCGCCAGCAGATTTGACAAGGTCGGCGGGGAGCTGTTTTTT.

The V call is TRBV7-9, the J call TRBJ2-5; TRBD1 agrees at 10 bases. CDR1 is SEHNR and CDR2 is FQNEAQ in the germline V gene (reference sequence). The CDR3 has 15 amino acids. Unmatched junction bases numbered 3, after V lost 4 bases and J lost 1 base. DNA for the CDR3: TGTGCCAGCAGCTCAAGGGACAGGGGCCAAGAGACCCAGTACTTC. This sequence encodes CASSSRDRGQETQYF. Full variable domain (missing parts from reference TRBV7-9 and TRBJ2-5): DTGVSQNPRHKITKRGQNVTFRCDPISEHNRLYWYRQTLGQGPEFLTYFQNEAQLEKSRLLSDRFSAERPKGSFSTLEIQRTEQGDSAMYLCASSSRDRGQETQYFGPGTRLLVL.

The V call is TRBV7-8, the J call TRBJ2-5; D may be TRBD1 (6 bases). V shed 3 bases and J shed 2 bases, with 7 bases lying between them. Germline CDR1 and CDR2: SGHVS and FQNEAQ. This CDR3 comprises 13 residues. CDR3 bases: TGTGCCAGCAGCTTCGGACAGCAAGAGACCCAGTACTTC. Translated, it gives CASSFGQQETQYF.

This chain connects TRBV11-2 to TRBJ1-1; D ambiguous. Germline V lookup: CDR1 SGHAT, CDR2 FQNNGV. The CDR3 length is 15 residues. V gave up 2 bases and J gave up 0 bases, with 10 bases separating them. The CDR3 reads CASSLRTDLNTEAFF. Written as DNA, the CDR3 is TGTGCCAGCAGCTTAAGGACGGACTTGAACACTGAAGCTTTCTTT.

V gene TRBV6-5 combines with J gene TRBJ1-1; possibly TRBD1 for D (6 bases). This CDR3 is built from 13 residues. The V end was cut by 7 bases, the J end by 5 bases, with 14 bases between. Germline loops: CDR1 MNHEY, CDR2 SVGAGI. The CDR3 spells CASTEQGSTEAFF. CDR3 bases: TGTGCCAGCACCGAACAGGGATCGACTGAAGCTTTCTTT.

The chain carries TRBV7-7 and TRBJ2-3; possibly TRBD1 for D (5 bases). CDR3 length: 13 amino acids. The V gene's germline CDR1 is SSHAT and CDR2 FNYEAQ (reference sequence). With 5 bases removed from V and 4 bases from J, the gap between germline ends came to 10 bases. The CDR3 DNA follows: TGTGCCAGCAGCCCAGGGAACGCAGATACGCAGTATTTT. The encoded protein is CASSPGNADTQYF.

The count of this clone is one. CDR3 amino acids: CAWLQRGGYEQYF. In DNA form, the CDR3 reads TGTGCCTGGCTTCAGCGGGGGGGCTACGAGCAGTACTTC. This chain uses TRBV30 with TRBJ2-7; 10 bases line up with TRBD2. Germline CDR1 is GTSNPN and CDR2 is SVGIG (reference sequence). This CDR3 comprises 13 residues. V shed 5 bases and J 3 bases; nucleotides not matched to a gene: 4. Looking up the rest from reference TRBV30 and TRBJ2-7 gives the full variable domain: SQTIHQWPATLVQPVGSPLSLECTVEGTSNPNLYWYRQAAGRGLQLLFYSVGIGQISSEVPQNLSASRPQDRQFILSSKKLLLSDSGFYLCAWLQRGGYEQYFGPGTRLTVT.